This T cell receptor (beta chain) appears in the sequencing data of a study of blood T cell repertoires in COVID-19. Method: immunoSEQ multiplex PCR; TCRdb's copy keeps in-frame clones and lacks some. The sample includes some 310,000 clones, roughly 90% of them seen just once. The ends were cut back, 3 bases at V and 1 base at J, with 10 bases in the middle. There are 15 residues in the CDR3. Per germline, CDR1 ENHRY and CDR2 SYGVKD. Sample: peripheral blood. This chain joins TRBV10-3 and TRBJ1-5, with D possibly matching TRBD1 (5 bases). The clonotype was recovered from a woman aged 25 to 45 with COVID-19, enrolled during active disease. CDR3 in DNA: TGTGCCATCAGTGAAGGGGAGGGAAGCAATCAGCCCCAGCATTTT. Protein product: CAISEGEGSNQPQHF.